Listed here are 14 T cell receptor beta chains from one sample, sequenced in a study of T cells after yellow fever vaccination. Using its own MiXCR run on the 5' RACE reads, TCRdb lists one record per CDR3 protein. This sample carries around 350,000 distinct CDR3 sequences, around 6.4% of them seen once, and the ten largest clones take approximately 15%. The sample was PBMCs, taken 5 days after the yellow fever booster vaccination. The receptors originated from a man aged 25-40 years who received the YFV17D yellow fever vaccine.

With regard to this clonotype: This could be a read error, since a much larger clone is one nucleotide away. The rearrangement uses TRBV5-1 and TRBJ2-3; no reliable D call. The germline V and J ends were trimmed by 0 bases and 10 bases, with 9 bases remaining between them. The CDR3 runs to 12 residues. The germline CDR1 and CDR2 sequences are SGHRS and YFSETQ. This chain's CDR3 is CASSLVGNSQYF. The CDR3 nucleotides are TGCGCCAGCAGCTTGGTGGGGAATTCGCAGTATTTT.

This clonotype was picked up a small number of times. The rearrangement uses TRBV7-8 and TRBJ1-4; D is ambiguous. Trimming removed 5 bases at V and 8 bases at J, with 18 bases between. The CDR3 is 15 amino acids. Germline CDR1 reads SGHVS; CDR2 reads FQNEAQ. The CDR3 sequence: CASSRTVGLGEKLFF. The CDR3 bases are TGTGCCAGCAGCCGTACCGTAGGTCTGGGGGAAAAACTGTTTTTT.

V gene TRBV23-1 combines with J gene TRBJ2-1, with D uncertain. TRBV23-1 is labeled an ORF, and its function is uncertain. The length of the CDR3 is 13 residues. Deletions cut 2 bases from V and 8 bases from J, with 10 bases between. The CDR3, as DNA: TGCGCCAGCAGTCAAGAACACGGCTATGAGCAGTTCTTC. Protein: CASSQEHGYEQFF.

The table lists this clonotype with a few counts. V gene TRBV25-1 combines with J gene TRBJ2-7; weak D call: TRBD2 (6 bases). The CDR3 extends over 13 amino acids. Germline V lookup: CDR1 MGHDK, CDR2 SYGVNS. V was clipped by 10 bases and J by 0 bases, with 13 bases between them. CDR3 nucleotides: TGTGCCACCACGGGGACTGGCTCCTACGAGCAGTACTTC. It translates to CATTGTGSYEQYF.

The chain joins TRBV18 to TRBJ2-1, with 7 bases identical to TRBD2. The V gene end was trimmed by 6 bases and the J gene end by 4 bases; junction bases not matched to a gene: 9. The CDR3 consists of 15 residues. Germline CDR1 and CDR2: KGHSH and LQKENI. As DNA, the CDR3 is TGTGCCAGCTCCCCAGCGGGACCCACATACAATGAGCAGTTCTTC. Its protein product is CASSPAGPTYNEQFF.

This clonotype was observed at least ten times. V is TRBV3-1 and J is TRBJ2-1; 7 bases align to TRBD2. Trimming at V came to 0 bases and at J to 5 bases, leaving 1 base not matched to a gene. Per the germline V gene, CDR1 is LGHDT and CDR2 is YNNKEL (reference sequence). The CDR3 has 14 residues. The CDR3 DNA reads as TGTGCCAGCAGCCAAGAGGGGGGGGACAATGAGCAGTTCTTC. The encoded protein is CASSQEGGDNEQFF.

The V gene is TRBV25-1, the J gene TRBJ1-1; maybe TRBD1 (6 bases). The germline V and J ends were trimmed by 6 bases and 5 bases, with 16 bases remaining between them. Germline-derived CDR1 and CDR2 are MGHDK and SYGVNS. The CDR3 totals 14 residues. The CDR3 loop is CASRPTGLTTEAFF. CDR3 DNA: TGTGCCAGCAGACCCACAGGGCTAACTACTGAAGCTTTCTTT.

In this sample, this clonotype turned up many times. The chain employs TRBV9 and TRBJ2-7; the match to TRBD2 covers 8 bases. The CDR3 extends over 16 amino acids. Germline-derived CDR1 and CDR2 are SGDLS and YYNGEE. V gave up 0 bases and J gave up 7 bases; unmatched junction bases: 12. The CDR3 DNA reads TGTGCCAGCAGCGTAGGCGGGAGGAAAGGCTTCATTGAGCAGTACTTC. This translates into CASSVGGRKGFIEQYF.

Ten or more counts support this clonotype. The J gene is TRBJ2-7, the V gene TRBV12-3 or TRBV12-4; TRBD2 agrees at 9 bases. The J segment lost 0 bases and the V segment lost 7 bases, leaving 10 bases of the junction unmatched. This CDR3 has 16 residues. The CDR3 protein is CASTRSSGTSSYEQYF. The CDR3 DNA reads TGTGCCAGCACCCGTTCTAGCGGGACCAGCTCCTACGAGCAGTACTTC.

This clonotype was counted only a few times. V is TRBV5-6 and J is TRBJ2-2; 8 nucleotides align to TRBD1. The CDR3 consists of 17 residues. V lost 4 bases, J lost 3 bases, and 11 bases stayed unmatched. Germline V lookup: CDR1 SGHDT, CDR2 YYEEEE. DNA of the CDR3: TGTGCCAGCAGCCCCACCAAATACAGGGGGTACACCGGGGAGCTGTTTTTT. As protein: CASSPTKYRGYTGELFF.

This rearrangement joins TRBV5-4 to TRBJ2-2, with 7 bases fitting TRBD1. Germline trimming cut 4 bases from V and 6 bases from J; bases unmatched to any gene: 6. The CDR3 consists of 14 residues. The V gene's germline CDR1 is SGHNT and CDR2 YYREEE (reference sequence). CDR3 DNA: TGTGCCAGCAGCCAGGGACAGCAAGCCGGGGAGCTGTTTTTT. Its protein is CASSQGQQAGELFF.

V is TRBV6-5 and J is TRBJ2-7; D not certain. Germline V gene lookup returns CDR1 MNHEY and CDR2 SVGAGI. Between the trimmed V and J ends, which lost 2 bases and 7 bases, there was a span of 18 bases. The CDR3 runs 15 residues. The CDR3 is CASSYVLAGQAEQYF. The CDR3 DNA reads TGTGCCAGCAGTTACGTTTTGGCAGGTCAGGCGGAGCAGTACTTC.

The chain couples TRBV28 to TRBJ1-2; D is ambiguous. V was cut by 8 bases and J by 8 bases, with 18 bases left in between. The CDR3 runs to 13 residues. Germline CDR1 reads MDHEN; CDR2 reads SYDVKM. The chain's CDR3 is CASRPPEKQGYTF. CDR3 in DNA: TGTGCCAGCCGCCCCCCCGAAAAGCAGGGCTACACCTTC.

This clonotype has only a few counts. The chain is built from TRBV7-2 and TRBJ2-5, with 7 bases aligning to TRBD2. V shed 5 bases, J shed 0 bases, and the junction held 3 bases outside the gene matches. CDR3 length equals 14 residues. Per the germline V gene, CDR1 is SGHTA and CDR2 is FQGNSA. The CDR3 protein is CASSRGLYQETQYF. In nucleotides, the CDR3 is TGTGCCAGCAGCCGGGGACTATACCAAGAGACCCAGTACTTC.